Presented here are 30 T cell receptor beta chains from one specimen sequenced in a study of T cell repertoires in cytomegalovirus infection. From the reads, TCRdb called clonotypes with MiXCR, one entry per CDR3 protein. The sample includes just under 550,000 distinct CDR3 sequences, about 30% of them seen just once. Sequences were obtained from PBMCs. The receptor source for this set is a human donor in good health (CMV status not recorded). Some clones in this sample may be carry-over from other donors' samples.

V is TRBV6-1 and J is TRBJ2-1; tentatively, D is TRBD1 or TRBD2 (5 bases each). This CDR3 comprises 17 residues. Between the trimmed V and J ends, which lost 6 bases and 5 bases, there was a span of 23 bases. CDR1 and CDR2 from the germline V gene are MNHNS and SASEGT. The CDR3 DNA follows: TGTGCCAGCAGACTACGGGGACCACCTTCCCTTAACAATGAGCAGTTCTTC. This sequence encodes CASRLRGPPSLNNEQFF.

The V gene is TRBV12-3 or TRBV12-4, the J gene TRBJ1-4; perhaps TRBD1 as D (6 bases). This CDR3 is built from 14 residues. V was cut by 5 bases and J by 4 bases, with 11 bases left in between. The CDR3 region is CASSAGADNEKLFF. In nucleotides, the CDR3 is TGTGCCAGCAGTGCAGGGGCCGATAATGAAAAACTGTTTTTT.

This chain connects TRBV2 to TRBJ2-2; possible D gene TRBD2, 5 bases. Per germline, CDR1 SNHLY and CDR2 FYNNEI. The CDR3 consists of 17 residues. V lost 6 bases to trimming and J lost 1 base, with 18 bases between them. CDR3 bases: TGTGCCAGCAGCCCCTTTGGCGGGTCGGTGAACACCGGGGAGCTGTTTTTT. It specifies CASSPFGGSVNTGELFF. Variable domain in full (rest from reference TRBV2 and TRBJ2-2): EPEVTQTPSHQVTQMGQEVILRCVPISNHLYFYWYRQILGQKVEFLVSFYNNEISEKSEIFDDQFSVERPDGSNFTLKIRSTKLEDSAMYFCASSPFGGSVNTGELFFGEGSRLTVL.

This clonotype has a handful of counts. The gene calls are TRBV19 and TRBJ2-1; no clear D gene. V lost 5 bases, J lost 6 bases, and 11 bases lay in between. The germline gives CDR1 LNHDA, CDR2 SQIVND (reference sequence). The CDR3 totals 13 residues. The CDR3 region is CASSALARNEQFF. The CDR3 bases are TGTGCCAGTAGTGCCTTAGCCCGCAATGAGCAGTTCTTC.

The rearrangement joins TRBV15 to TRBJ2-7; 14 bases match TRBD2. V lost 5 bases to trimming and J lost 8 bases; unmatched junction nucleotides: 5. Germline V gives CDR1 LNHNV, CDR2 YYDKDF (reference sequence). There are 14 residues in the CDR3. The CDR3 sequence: CATSGGLAGAKQYV. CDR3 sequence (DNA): TGTGCCACCAGCGGGGGACTAGCGGGAGCTAAGCAGTACGTC.

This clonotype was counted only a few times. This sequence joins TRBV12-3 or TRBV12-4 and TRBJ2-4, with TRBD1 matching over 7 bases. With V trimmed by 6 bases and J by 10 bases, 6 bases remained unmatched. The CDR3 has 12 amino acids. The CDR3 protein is CASSGQVGIQYF. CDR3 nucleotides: TGTGCCAGCAGCGGACAGGTCGGGATTCAGTACTTC.

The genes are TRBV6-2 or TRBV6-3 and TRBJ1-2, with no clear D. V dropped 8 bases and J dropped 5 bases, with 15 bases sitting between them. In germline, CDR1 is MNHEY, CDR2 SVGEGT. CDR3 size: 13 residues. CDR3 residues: CASEEGFGYGYTF. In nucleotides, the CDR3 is TGTGCCAGCGAGGAGGGCTTCGGGTATGGCTACACCTTC.

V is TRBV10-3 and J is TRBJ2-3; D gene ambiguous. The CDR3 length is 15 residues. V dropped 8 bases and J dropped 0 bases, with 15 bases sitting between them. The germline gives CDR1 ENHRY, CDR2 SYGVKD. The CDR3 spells CAIGQWGSSTDTQYF. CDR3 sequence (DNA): TGTGCCATCGGGCAATGGGGATCTAGCACAGATACGCAGTATTTT.

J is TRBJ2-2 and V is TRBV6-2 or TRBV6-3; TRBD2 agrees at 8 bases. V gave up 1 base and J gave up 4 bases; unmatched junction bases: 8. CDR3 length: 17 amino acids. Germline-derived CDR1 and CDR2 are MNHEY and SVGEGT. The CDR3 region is CASSYLQRGRATGELFF. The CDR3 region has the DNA TGTGCCAGCAGTTACTTACAGCGGGGGCGGGCCACCGGGGAGCTGTTTTTT.

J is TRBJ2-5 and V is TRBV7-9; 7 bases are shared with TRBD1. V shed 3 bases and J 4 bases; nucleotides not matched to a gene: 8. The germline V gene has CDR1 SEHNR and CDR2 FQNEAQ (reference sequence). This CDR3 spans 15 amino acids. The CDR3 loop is CASSFTGVTGETQYF. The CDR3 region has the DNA TGTGCCAGCAGCTTCACAGGGGTTACTGGAGAGACCCAGTACTTC.

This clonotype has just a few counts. CDR3 protein: CASSLGVKYF. As DNA, the CDR3 is TGTGCCAGCAGTTTGGGTGTAAAGTACTTC. The rearrangement uses TRBV12-3 or TRBV12-4 and TRBJ2-5; D unclear. The ends were cut back, 3 bases at V and 12 bases at J, with 8 bases in the middle. The CDR3 contains 10 residues.

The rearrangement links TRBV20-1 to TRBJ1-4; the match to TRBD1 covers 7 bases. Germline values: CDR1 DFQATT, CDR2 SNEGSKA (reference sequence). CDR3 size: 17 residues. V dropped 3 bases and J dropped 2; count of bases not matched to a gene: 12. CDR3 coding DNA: TGCAGTGCTAGTGACGGGGCTCCGGGACAGACTAATGAAAAACTGTTTTTT. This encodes CSASDGAPGQTNEKLFF.

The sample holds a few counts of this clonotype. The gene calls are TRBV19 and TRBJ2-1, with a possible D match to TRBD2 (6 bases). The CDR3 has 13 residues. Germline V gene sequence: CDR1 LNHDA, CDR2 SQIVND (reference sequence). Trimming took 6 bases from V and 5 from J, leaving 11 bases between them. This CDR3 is CASRGLSDNEQFF. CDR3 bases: TGTGCCAGTAGGGGACTCAGCGACAATGAGCAGTTCTTC.

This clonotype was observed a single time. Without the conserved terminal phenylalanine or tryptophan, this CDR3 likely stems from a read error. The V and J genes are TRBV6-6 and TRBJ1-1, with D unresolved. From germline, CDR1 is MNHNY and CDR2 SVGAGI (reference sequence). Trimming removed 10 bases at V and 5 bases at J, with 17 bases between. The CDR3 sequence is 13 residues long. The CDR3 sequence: CATKVEWKTEAFS. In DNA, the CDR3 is TGTGCCACTAAGGTCGAGTGGAAGACTGAAGCTTTCTCT.

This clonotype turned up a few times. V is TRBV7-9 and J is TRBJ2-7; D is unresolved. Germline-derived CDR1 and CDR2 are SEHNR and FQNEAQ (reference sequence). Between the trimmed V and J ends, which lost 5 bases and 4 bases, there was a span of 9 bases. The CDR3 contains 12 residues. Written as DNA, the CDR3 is TGTGCCAGCAGCCTGGTTGCGTACGAGCAGTACTTC. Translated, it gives CASSLVAYEQYF.

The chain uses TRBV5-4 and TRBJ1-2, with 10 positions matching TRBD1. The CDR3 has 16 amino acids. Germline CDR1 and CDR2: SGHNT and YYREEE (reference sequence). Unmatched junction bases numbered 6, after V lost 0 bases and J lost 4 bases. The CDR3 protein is CASSLAGTGVAYGYTF. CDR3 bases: TGTGCCAGCAGCTTGGCTGGGACAGGGGTCGCCTATGGCTACACCTTC.

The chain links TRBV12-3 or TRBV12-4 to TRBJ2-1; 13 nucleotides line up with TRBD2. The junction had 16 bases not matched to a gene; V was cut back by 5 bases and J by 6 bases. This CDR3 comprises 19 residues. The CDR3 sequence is CASSLSGLAGVPFFNEQFF. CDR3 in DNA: TGTGCCAGCAGTCTAAGCGGACTAGCGGGAGTCCCCTTCTTCAATGAGCAGTTCTTC.

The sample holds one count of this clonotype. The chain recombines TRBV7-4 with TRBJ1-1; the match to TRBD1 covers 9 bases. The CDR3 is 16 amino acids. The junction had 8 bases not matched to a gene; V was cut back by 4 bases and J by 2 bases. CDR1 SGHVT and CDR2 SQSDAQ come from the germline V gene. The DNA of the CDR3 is TGTGCCAGCAGCTCCCGGGACAGGGATGGTAACACTGAAGCTTTCTTT. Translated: CASSSRDRDGNTEAFF.

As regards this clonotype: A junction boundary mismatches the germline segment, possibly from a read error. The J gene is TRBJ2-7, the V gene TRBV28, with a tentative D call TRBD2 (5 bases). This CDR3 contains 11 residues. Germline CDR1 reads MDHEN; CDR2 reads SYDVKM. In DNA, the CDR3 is TGTGCCAGCAGTTTGAATACCGGGATGATTTTC. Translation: CASSLNTGMIF.

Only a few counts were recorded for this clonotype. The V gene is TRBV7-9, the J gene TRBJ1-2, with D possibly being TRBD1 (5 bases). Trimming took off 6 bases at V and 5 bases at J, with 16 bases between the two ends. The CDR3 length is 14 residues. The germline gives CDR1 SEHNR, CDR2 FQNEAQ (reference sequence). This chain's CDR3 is CASRHSGTAYGYTF. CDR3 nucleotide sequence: TGTGCCAGCAGACACTCAGGGACTGCATATGGCTACACCTTC.

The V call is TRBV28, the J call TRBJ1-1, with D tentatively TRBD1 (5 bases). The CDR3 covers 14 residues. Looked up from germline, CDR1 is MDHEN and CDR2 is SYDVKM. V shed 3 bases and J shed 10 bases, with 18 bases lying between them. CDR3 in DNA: TGTGCCAGCAGTTTGTTGACAGTCGGGTCGGGAGCTTTCTTT. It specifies CASSLLTVGSGAFF.

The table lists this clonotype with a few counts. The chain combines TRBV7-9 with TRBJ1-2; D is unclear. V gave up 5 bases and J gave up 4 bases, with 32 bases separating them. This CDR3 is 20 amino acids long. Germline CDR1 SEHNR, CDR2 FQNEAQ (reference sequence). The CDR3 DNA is TGTGCCAGCAGCCCTAGGCCGGACGGAAGGTGGAACCGCGCCCTCTATGGCTACACCTTC. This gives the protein CASSPRPDGRWNRALYGYTF.

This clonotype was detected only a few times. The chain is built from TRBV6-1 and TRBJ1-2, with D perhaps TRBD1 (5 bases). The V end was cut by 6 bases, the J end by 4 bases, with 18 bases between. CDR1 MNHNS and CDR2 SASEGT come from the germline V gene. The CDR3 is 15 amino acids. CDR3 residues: CASRKGRARLYGYTF. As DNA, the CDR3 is TGTGCCAGCAGGAAGGGACGGGCCAGGCTCTATGGCTACACCTTC.

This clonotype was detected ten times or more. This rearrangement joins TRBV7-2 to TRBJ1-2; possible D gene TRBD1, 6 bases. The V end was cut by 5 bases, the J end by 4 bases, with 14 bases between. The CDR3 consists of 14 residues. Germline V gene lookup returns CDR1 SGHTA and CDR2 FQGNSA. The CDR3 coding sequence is TGTGCCAGCAGCCCACTCGGACAGAGCTATGGCTACACCTTC. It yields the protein CASSPLGQSYGYTF.

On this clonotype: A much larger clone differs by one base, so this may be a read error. This CDR3 is CASSLARTEYGYTF. CDR3 nucleotide sequence: TGTGCCAGCAGCTTAGCTCGGACAGAATATGGCTACACCTTC. J is TRBJ1-2 and V is TRBV7-2, with a possible D match to TRBD1 (6 bases). V was clipped by 0 bases and J by 5 bases, with 10 bases between them. This CDR3 has 14 residues. CDR1 and CDR2 (germline): SGHTA, FQGNSA.

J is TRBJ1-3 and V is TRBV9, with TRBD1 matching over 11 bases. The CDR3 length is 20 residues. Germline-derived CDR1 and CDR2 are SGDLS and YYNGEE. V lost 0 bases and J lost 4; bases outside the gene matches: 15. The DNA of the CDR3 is TGTGCCAGCAGCGTAGAGGCCCTTGGGACAGGGGGAACTGCGGGAAACACCATATATTTT. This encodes CASSVEALGTGGTAGNTIYF.

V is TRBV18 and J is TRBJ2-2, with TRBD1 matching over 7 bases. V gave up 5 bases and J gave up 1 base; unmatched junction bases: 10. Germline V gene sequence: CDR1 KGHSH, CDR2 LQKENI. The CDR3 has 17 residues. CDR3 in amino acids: CASSFYLRQGNTGELFF. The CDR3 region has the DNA TGTGCCAGCTCATTTTACCTACGACAGGGGAACACCGGGGAGCTGTTTTTT.

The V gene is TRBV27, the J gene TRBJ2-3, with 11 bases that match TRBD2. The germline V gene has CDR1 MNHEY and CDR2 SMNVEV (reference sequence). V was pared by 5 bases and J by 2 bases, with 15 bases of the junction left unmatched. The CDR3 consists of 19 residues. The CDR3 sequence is CASSGRLAGGPQTTDTQYF. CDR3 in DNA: TGTGCCAGCAGTGGGAGGCTAGCGGGAGGACCCCAAACCACAGATACGCAGTATTTT.

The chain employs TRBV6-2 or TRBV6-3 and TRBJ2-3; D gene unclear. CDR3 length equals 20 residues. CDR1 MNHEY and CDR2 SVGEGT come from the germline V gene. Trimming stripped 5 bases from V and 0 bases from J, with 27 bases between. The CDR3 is CASSEALNPSRWFSTDTQYF. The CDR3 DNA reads TGTGCCAGCAGTGAGGCCCTTAATCCCAGCAGGTGGTTCAGCACAGATACGCAGTATTTT.

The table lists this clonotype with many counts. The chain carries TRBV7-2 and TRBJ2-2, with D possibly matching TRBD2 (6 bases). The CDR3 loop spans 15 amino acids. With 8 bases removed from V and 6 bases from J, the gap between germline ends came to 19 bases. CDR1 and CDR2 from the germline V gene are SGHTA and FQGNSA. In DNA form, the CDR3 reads TGTGCCAGCCGCCCACCGGGACTCCGTTCCGGGGAGCTGTTTTTT. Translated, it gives CASRPPGLRSGELFF.